This TCR beta chain stems from a study of cytomegalovirus exposure and HLA in healthy donors. The study, taken as a whole, reports: In a later analysis, the majority of CMV-associated beta chains seemingly showed HLA restriction. Serostatus for CMV was the only available immune exposure information.

Germline CDR1 SGDLS, CDR2 YYNGEE. Deletions cut 0 bases from V and 10 bases from J, with 11 bases between. This CDR3 is 13 amino acids long. Both 60 Vbeta primers and 13 Jbeta primers went into the PCR. The data were produced by immunoSEQ multiplex PCR, yet TCRdb's version contains in-frame clones alone and is incomplete. The data show roughly 180,000 clones, with approximately 85% seen just once and 4.8% held by the top ten. Turning to this clone: Its specificity is unknown.

This clonotype originated in a girl aged 10-17 years in good health and CMV-seropositive. The V call is TRBV9, the J call TRBJ1-5; possible D gene TRBD1, 6 bases. The sample consisted of PBMCs. The CDR3 sequence: CASSVEGRGPQHF. The CDR3 DNA is TGTGCCAGCAGCGTAGAAGGCAGGGGCCCCCAGCATTTT.